This record covers a single T cell receptor beta chain. Antigen specificity is unknown. V was pared by 0 bases and J by 5 bases, with 0 bases between. Germline loops: CDR1 SGHNT, CDR2 YYREEE (reference sequence). The CDR3 has 12 amino acids. The protocol was immunoSEQ multiplex PCR, while the TCRdb copy is restricted to in-frame clones and leaves out a portion. Of about 350,000 clones listed, 75% to 90% were seen once; the top ten hold about 1.2%. This entry is derived from a study of cytomegalovirus exposure and HLA in healthy donors. It was the roughly 110-subject validation cohort, separate from the roughly 700-subject first cohort, to which the donors belonged. General study findings and limits: A classifier reportedly called cytomegalovirus status with high sensitivity and specificity. Cytomegalovirus-associated TCR beta chains were listed, numbering 150 to 200. Rarity characterized most TCR sequences, yet some public TCRs appeared in many donors.

Input material: PBMCs. The chain links TRBV5-4 to TRBJ2-6, with unresolved D. This TCR came from a woman aged 25 to 39 in good health and CMV-seropositive. The CDR3 region is CASSLGANVLTF. The CDR3 DNA follows: TGTGCCAGCAGCTTGGGGGCCAACGTCCTGACTTTC.